This TCR beta chain is drawn from a study of CD8+ T cells in alopecia areata. General study results and limits: Among the 100 top clones, expanded CD8+ clones, like scalp clonality, were significantly decreased by tofacitinib.

The treatment denotes: oral pan-JAK inhibitor, 5-10 mg twice daily. From alopecia areata patients, lesional scalp punch biopsies and peripheral blood were collected. This clone has more than one count but fewer than ten. Its specificity is unknown. CDR3 length: 16 residues. Germline-derived CDR1 and CDR2 are MNHNY and SVGAGI (reference sequence). Trimming left V 6 bases short and J 3 bases short, with 18 bases between. RNA extraction was followed by reverse transcription into cDNA, which acted as the sequencing template. The method was immunoSEQ multiplex PCR; TCRdb's version includes in-frame clones alone and lacks a portion of them. The sample lists approximately 280,000 clones, 58% occurring once.

The input for sequencing was CD4+ T cells sorted from blood, taken at week 24, from a patient treated with tofacitinib. This TCR derives from a human donor with alopecia areata. The chain combines TRBV6-6 with TRBJ1-3; D possibly corresponds to TRBD1 (5 bases). CDR3 sequence: CASSPRGDLLGNTIYF. The CDR3 DNA reads as TGTGCCAGCAGCCCCCGGGGGGATTTACTTGGAAACACCATATATTTT.